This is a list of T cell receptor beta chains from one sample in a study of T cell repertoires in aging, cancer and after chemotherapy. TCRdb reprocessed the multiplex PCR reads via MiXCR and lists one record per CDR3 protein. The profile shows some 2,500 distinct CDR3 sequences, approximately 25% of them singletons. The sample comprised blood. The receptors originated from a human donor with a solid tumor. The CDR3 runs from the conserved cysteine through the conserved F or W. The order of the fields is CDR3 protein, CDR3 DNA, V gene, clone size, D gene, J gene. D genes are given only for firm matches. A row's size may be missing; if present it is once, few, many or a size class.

CASSFLGLGFKQFF,TGTGCCAGCAGCTTTTTGGGACTAGGATTTAAGCAGTTCTTC,TRBV7-2,.,TRBD2,TRBJ2-1
CASTREGFNEKLFF,TGTGCCAGCACCCGAGAGGGATTTAATGAAAAACTGTTTTTT,TRBV27,medium-sized,.,TRBJ1-4
CASSQGQGFGEAFF,TGTGCCAGCAGCCAAGGACAGGGTTTTGGTGAAGCTTTCTTT,TRBV4-2,once,TRBD1,TRBJ1-1
CASSWARYEQYF,TGTGCCAGCAGCTGGGCCCGCTACGAGCAGTACTTC,TRBV7-2,.,.,TRBJ2-7
CASSYAPGLLKVGGELFF,TGTGCCAGCAGTTACGCCCCGGGTCTCCTAAAAGTGGGCGGGGAGCTGTTTTTT,TRBV6-2/TRBV6-3,medium-sized,.,TRBJ2-2
CASRTWAGENSPLHF,TGTGCCAGCAGGACGTGGGCAGGGGAAAATTCACCCCTCCACTTT,TRBV12-3/TRBV12-4,medium-sized,.,TRBJ1-6
CAYTGGEGYEQYF,TGTGCCTATACCGGGGGAGAGGGTTACGAGCAGTACTTC,TRBV30,medium-sized,.,TRBJ2-7
CASSYNPANTGELFF,TGTGCCAGCAGTTACAACCCTGCGAACACCGGGGAGCTGTTTTTT,TRBV6-5,medium-sized,.,TRBJ2-2
CASSSLPGLQETQYF,TGCGCCAGCAGCTCTTTGCCGGGACTGCAAGAGACCCAGTACTTC,TRBV5-1,.,.,TRBJ2-5
CSVESWSRSTDTQYF,TGCAGCGTTGAAAGTTGGAGCCGAAGCACAGATACGCAGTATTTT,TRBV29-1,medium-sized,.,TRBJ2-3
CASSYSPTGGETGELFF,TGTGCCAGCAGTTACTCCCCGACAGGGGGCGAAACCGGGGAGCTGTTTTTT,TRBV6-6,few,TRBD1,TRBJ2-2
CASSKAGQGVETQYF,TGTGCCAGTAGTAAGGCCGGCCAGGGGGTAGAGACCCAGTACTTC,TRBV19,medium-sized,TRBD1,TRBJ2-5
CASRTGGFNYGYTF,TGTGCCAGCAGAACAGGGGGATTTAACTATGGCTACACCTTC,TRBV6-5,few,TRBD1,TRBJ1-2
CASSLNSPSYEQYF,TGTGCCAGCAGCTTAAACTCCCCTTCCTACGAGCAGTACTTC,TRBV7-2,.,.,TRBJ2-7
CASSFLGPQYEQYF,TGCGCCAGCAGCTTCTTGGGACCTCAATACGAGCAGTACTTC,TRBV5-1,few,.,TRBJ2-7
CASSEGQGFSEQFF,TGTGCCAGCAGTGAGGGACAGGGGTTCAGTGAGCAGTTCTTC,TRBV6-1,medium-sized,TRBD1,TRBJ2-1
CASRIGSNQPQHF,TGTGCCAGCAGGATCGGCAGCAATCAGCCCCAGCATTTT,TRBV12-3/TRBV12-4,few,.,TRBJ1-5
CASSQDIGQPQHF,TGCGCCAGCAGCCAAGATATAGGTCAGCCCCAGCATTTT,TRBV4-3,.,.,TRBJ1-5
CASSFYGDISYEQYF,TGTGCCAGCAGCTTCTATGGGGACATCTCCTACGAGCAGTACTTC,TRBV7-2,.,.,TRBJ2-7
CASSYQETQYF,TGTGCCAGCAGCTACCAAGAGACCCAGTACTTC,TRBV13,large,.,TRBJ2-5
CSALLAGGRDIQYF,TGCAGTGCACTCCTAGCGGGGGGCCGAGACATTCAGTACTTC,TRBV20-1,.,TRBD2,TRBJ2-4
CASSDNPNTGELFF,TGTGCCAGCAGCGACAACCCGAACACCGGGGAGCTGTTTTTT,TRBV28,.,.,TRBJ2-2
CASSTGTGGISQPQHF,TGTGCCAGCAGTACCGGGACAGGGGGCATCAGTCAGCCCCAGCATTTT,TRBV6-2/TRBV6-3,few,TRBD1,TRBJ1-5
CASKLAGDADTQYF,TGTGCCAGCAAACTAGCGGGGGATGCAGATACGCAGTATTTT,TRBV6-2/TRBV6-3,medium-sized,TRBD2,TRBJ2-3
CASSPSGGADTQYF,TGTGCCAGCAGTCCTAGCGGGGGGGCAGATACGCAGTATTTT,TRBV6-4,medium-sized,TRBD2,TRBJ2-3
CSAPIAGGPYEQYF,TGCAGTGCCCCGATAGCGGGGGGGCCGTACGAGCAGTACTTC,TRBV20-1,.,TRBD2,TRBJ2-7
CASSLLGDYGYTF,TGTGCCAGCAGCTTGTTGGGGGACTATGGCTACACCTTC,TRBV5-5,medium-sized,.,TRBJ1-2
CASRTAYEQYF,TGTGCCAGCAGGACAGCCTACGAGCAGTACTTC,TRBV6-5,few,.,TRBJ2-7
CATTWDRGSYNEQFF,TGTGCCACCACATGGGACCGGGGCAGTTACAATGAGCAGTTCTTC,TRBV15,medium-sized,.,TRBJ2-1
CASSRSGTSGGADTQYF,TGTGCCAGCAGCCGATCCGGGACTAGCGGGGGGGCGGATACGCAGTATTTT,TRBV7-2,.,TRBD2,TRBJ2-3
CASSIAETEPYNEQFF,TGTGCCAGTAGTATAGCGGAGACGGAACCTTACAATGAGCAGTTCTTC,TRBV19,medium-sized,.,TRBJ2-1
CASSGDRAGAGYTF,TGCGCCAGCAGCGGGGACAGGGCCGGGGCTGGCTACACCTTC,TRBV5-6,.,TRBD1,TRBJ1-2
CASSWSGVAGNTIYF,TGCGCCAGCAGCTGGTCCGGGGTCGCTGGAAACACCATATATTTT,TRBV5-1,.,.,TRBJ1-3
CASSPPRGTQYF,TGTGCCAGCAGCCCCCCGAGAGGGACCCAGTACTTC,TRBV7-2,few,.,TRBJ2-5
CASSPGPGTSGTGLNTGELFF,TGTGCCAGCAGCCCTGGCCCCGGGACTAGCGGGACCGGGCTCAACACCGGGGAGCTGTTTTTT,TRBV11-3,.,TRBD2,TRBJ2-2
CASRRTSGGSNTDTQYF,TGTGCCAGCAGGAGGACTAGCGGGGGGTCAAACACAGATACGCAGTATTTT,TRBV6-2/TRBV6-3,medium-sized,TRBD2,TRBJ2-3
CSAREEGTGAVYEQYF,TGCAGTGCTAGAGAAGAGGGGACAGGGGCCGTTTACGAGCAGTACTTC,TRBV20-1,.,TRBD1,TRBJ2-7
CASSPTGNRDEQYF,TGTGCCAGCTCACCGACAGGGAACCGAGACGAGCAGTACTTC,TRBV18,.,TRBD1,TRBJ2-7
CASSVTGEGNTIYF,TGTGCCAGTAGTGTAACAGGGGAAGGAAACACCATATATTTT,TRBV19,medium-sized,TRBD1,TRBJ1-3
CSARPGLGLGANVLTF,TGCAGTGCTAGACCGGGTCTCGGACTCGGGGCCAACGTCCTGACTTTC,TRBV20-1,few,.,TRBJ2-6
CASSLLGLAGEQYF,TGTGCCAGCAGCCTACTGGGACTAGCGGGAGAGCAGTACTTC,TRBV7-2,few,TRBD2,TRBJ2-7
CAINQGGTDTQYF,TGTGCCATCAATCAAGGAGGCACAGATACGCAGTATTTT,TRBV10-3,medium-sized,.,TRBJ2-3
CASSLLGLAGGGGDTQYF,TGTGCCAGCAGCTTATTGGGACTAGCGGGGGGGGGTGGAGATACGCAGTATTTT,TRBV5-6,once,TRBD2,TRBJ2-3
CATSRGGLLSSNQPQHF,TGTGCCACCAGCAGAGGGGGATTGTTGTCGAGCAATCAGCCCCAGCATTTT,TRBV15,medium-sized,.,TRBJ1-5